This T cell receptor beta chain was retrieved from a study of cytomegalovirus exposure and HLA in healthy donors. Primers included in the PCR were 60 Vbeta and 13 Jbeta primers. The repertoire was sequenced with immunoSEQ multiplex PCR; TCRdb's copy has only in-frame clones and lacks some. The table shows approximately 120,000 clones, with 73% occurring only once. Sequenced input: PBMCs. The sequence came from a man in his forties in good health and CMV-seronegative.

This chain's CDR3 is CASSYSSTEAFF. The CDR3 region has the DNA TGTGCCAGCAGCTATTCGAGCACTGAAGCTTTCTTT. The chain uses TRBV5-6 and TRBJ1-1; the D is unclear. The CDR3 sequence is 12 residues long. V was trimmed by 3 bases and J by 4 bases, leaving 7 bases between them. The germline gives CDR1 SGHDT, CDR2 YYEEEE.